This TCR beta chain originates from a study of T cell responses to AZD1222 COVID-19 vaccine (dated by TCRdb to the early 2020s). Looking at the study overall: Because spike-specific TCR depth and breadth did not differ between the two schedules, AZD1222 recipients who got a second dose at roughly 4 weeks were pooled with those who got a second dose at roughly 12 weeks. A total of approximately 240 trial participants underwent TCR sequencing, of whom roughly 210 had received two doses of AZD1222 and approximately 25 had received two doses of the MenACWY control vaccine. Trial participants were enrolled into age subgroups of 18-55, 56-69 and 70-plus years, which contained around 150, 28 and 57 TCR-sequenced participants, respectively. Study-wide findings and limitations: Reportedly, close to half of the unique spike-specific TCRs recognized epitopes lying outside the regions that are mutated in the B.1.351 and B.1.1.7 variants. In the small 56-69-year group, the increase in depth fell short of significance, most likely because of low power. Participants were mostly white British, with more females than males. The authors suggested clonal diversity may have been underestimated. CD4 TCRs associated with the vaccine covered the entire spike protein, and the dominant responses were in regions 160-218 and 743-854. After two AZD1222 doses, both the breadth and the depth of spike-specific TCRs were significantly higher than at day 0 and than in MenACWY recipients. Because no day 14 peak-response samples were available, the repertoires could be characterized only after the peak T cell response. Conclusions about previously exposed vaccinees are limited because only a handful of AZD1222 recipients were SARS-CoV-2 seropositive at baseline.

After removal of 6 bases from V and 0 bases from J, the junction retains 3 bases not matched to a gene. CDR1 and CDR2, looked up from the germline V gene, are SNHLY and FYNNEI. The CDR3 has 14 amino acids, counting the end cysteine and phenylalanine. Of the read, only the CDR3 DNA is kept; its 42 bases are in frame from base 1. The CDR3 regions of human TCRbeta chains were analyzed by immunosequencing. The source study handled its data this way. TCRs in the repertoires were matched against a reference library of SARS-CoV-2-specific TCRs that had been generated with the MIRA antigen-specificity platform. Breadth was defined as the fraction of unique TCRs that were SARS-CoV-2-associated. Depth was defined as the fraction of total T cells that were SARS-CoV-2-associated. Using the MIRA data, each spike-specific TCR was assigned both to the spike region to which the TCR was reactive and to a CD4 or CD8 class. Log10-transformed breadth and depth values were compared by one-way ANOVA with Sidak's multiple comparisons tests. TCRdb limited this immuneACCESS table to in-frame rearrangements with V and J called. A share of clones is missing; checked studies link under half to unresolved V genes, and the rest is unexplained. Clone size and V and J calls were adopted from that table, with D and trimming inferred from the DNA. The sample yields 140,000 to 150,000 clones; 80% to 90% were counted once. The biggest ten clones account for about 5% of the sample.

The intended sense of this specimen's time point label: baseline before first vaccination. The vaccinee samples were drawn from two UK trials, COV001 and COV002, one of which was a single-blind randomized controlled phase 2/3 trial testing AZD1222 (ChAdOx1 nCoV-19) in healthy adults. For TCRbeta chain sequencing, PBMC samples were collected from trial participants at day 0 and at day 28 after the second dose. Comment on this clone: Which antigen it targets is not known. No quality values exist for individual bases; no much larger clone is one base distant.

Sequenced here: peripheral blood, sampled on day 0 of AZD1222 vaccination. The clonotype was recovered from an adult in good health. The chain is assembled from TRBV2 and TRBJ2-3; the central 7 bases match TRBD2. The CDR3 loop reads CASRREGSTDTQYF. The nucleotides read TGTGCCAGCAGGAGGGAGGGGAGCACAGATACGCAGTATTTT.